Described below is a single TCR beta chain sequence and its context. This CDR3 has 14 amino acids. V lost 1 base to trimming and J lost 2 bases; unmatched junction nucleotides: 1. The V gene's germline CDR1 is ENHRY and CDR2 SYGVKD. Sequenced by immunoSEQ multiplex PCR; TCRdb stores in-frame clones only, minus some. In the table there are fewer than 90,000 clones, roughly 93% of which are singletons. These data belong to a study of technical replicates of blood from four donors. The chain combines TRBV10-3 with TRBJ2-7; 8 bases map to TRBD1. This receptor was obtained from a human donor in good health. The sequenced material came from T cells isolated from PBMCs. The DNA of the CDR3 is TGTGCCATCAGTGAGTGGGACAGGACCTACGAGCAGTACTTC. Amino acids: CAISEWDRTYEQYF.